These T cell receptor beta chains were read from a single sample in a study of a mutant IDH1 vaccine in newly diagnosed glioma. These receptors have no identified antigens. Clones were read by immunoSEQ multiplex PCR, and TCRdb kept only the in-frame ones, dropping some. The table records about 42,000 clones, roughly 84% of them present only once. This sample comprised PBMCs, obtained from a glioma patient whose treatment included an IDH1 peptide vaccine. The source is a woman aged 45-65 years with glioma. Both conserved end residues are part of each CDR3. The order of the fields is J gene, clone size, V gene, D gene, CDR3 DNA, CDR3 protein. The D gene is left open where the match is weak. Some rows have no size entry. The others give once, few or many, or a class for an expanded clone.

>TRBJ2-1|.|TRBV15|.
TGTGCCACCAAACTGAGGGAGCCCGCCCATGAGCAGTTCTTC
CATKLREPAHEQFF
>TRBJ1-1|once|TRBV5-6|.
TGTGCCAGCAGCTTGGGTCCCGTAAGAAGTTCTGAAGCTTTCTTT
CASSLGPVRSSEAFF
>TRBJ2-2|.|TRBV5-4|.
TGTGCCAGCAGCTTTGGGGGGGGCATCACCGGGGAGCTGTTTTTT
CASSFGGGITGELFF
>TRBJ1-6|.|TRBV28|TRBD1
TGTGCCAGCAGTATCTTCCGGGACAGGGCTTCACCCCTCCACTTT
CASSIFRDRASPLHF
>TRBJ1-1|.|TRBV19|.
TGTGCCAGTAGTATAGCTCCGACGGTGAACACTGAAGCTTTCTTT
CASSIAPTVNTEAFF
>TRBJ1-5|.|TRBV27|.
TGTGCCAGCAGCGGGACTTCCAATCAGCCCCAGCATTTT
CASSGTSNQPQHF
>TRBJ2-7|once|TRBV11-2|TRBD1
TGTGCCAGCAGGAGGATCCGGGACAGAACCTACGAGCAGTACTTC
CASRRIRDRTYEQYF
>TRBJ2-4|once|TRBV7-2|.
TGTGCCAGCAGCTCCCCTTGGCAGGGAAACATTCAGTACTTC
CASSSPWQGNIQYF
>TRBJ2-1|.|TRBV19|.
TGTGCCAGTAGTTTCGGACGGAGCGAGCAGTTCTTC
CASSFGRSEQFF
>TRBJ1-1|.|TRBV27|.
TGTGCCAGCAGCCCGGGGACAACCCCTCCAGCTTTCTTT
CASSPGTTPPAFF
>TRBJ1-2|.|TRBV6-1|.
TGTGCCAGCACTCGGAGAGATGGCTACACCTTC
CASTRRDGYTF
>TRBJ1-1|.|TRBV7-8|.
TGTGCCAGCAGCTTCCCCTACGAGGGTACCACTGAAGCTTTCTTT
CASSFPYEGTTEAFF
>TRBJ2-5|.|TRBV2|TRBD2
TGTGCCAGCAGTGATGGGGCGGGGGGTGAAGAGACCCAGTACTTC
CASSDGAGGEETQYF